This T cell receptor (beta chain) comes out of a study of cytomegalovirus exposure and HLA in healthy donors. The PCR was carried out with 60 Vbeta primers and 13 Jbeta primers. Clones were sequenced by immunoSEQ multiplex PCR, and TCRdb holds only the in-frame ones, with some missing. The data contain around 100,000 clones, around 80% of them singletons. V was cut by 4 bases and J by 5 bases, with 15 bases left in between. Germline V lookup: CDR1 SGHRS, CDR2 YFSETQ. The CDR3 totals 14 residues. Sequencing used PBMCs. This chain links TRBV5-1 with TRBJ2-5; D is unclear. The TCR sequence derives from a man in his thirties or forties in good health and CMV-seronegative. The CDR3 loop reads CASSDSQSAETQYF. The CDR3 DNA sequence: TGCGCCAGCAGCGATAGCCAGTCTGCCGAGACCCAGTACTTC.